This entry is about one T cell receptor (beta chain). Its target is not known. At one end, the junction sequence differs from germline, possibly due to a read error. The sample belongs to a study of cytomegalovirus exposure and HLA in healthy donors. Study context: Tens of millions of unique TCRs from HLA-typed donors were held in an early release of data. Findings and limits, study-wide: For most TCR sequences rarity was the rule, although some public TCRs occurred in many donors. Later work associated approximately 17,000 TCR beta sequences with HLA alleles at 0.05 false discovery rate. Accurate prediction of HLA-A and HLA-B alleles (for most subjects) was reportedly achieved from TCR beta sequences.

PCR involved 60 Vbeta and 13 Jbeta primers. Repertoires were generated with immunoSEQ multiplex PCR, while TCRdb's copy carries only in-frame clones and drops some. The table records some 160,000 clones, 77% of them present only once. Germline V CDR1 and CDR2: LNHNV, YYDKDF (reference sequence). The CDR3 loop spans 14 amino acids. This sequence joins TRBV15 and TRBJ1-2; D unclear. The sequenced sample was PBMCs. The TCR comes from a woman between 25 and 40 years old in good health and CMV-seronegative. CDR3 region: CATMNGVVDYGYIF. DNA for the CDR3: TGTGCCACTATGAATGGGGTAGTAGACTATGGCTACATCTTC.